These 3 T cell receptor beta chains were sequenced from one sample in a study of technical replicates of blood from a few donors. Clones were sequenced by immunoSEQ multiplex PCR, and TCRdb holds only the in-frame ones, with some missing. The sample consists of approximately 87,000 clones, 90% to 95% of them appearing once. Input material: T cells isolated from PBMCs. Receptors originate from a human donor in good health.

The chain has TRBV4-1 and TRBJ2-5, with D hard to call. CDR1 is MGHRA and CDR2 is YSYEKL in the germline V gene. The CDR3 has 13 residues. Trimming left V 1 base short and J 4 bases short, with 7 bases between. The CDR3 protein is CASSQVLGETQYF. In nucleotides, the CDR3 is TGCGCCAGCAGCCAAGTCCTAGGAGAGACCCAGTACTTC.

The V call is TRBV27, the J call TRBJ2-2; 9 positions match TRBD1. With 6 bases clipped from V and 5 bases from J, the junction kept 7 bases outside the gene matches. The CDR3 loop spans 15 amino acids. Germline V gene data show CDR1 as MNHEY and CDR2 as SMNVEV (reference sequence). The CDR3 is CASRYDRGLTGELFF. The CDR3 coding sequence is TGTGCCAGCAGATACGACAGGGGGTTGACCGGGGAGCTGTTTTTT.

The V call is TRBV29-1, the J call TRBJ1-4; D remains unclear. This CDR3 region has 11 residues. Germline V gene data show CDR1 as SQVTM and CDR2 as ANQGSEA. V dropped 8 bases and J dropped 3 bases, with 7 bases sitting between them. CDR3 sequence reads: CSTGSNEKLFF. CDR3 coding DNA: TGCAGCACGGGGTCTAATGAAAAACTGTTTTTT.